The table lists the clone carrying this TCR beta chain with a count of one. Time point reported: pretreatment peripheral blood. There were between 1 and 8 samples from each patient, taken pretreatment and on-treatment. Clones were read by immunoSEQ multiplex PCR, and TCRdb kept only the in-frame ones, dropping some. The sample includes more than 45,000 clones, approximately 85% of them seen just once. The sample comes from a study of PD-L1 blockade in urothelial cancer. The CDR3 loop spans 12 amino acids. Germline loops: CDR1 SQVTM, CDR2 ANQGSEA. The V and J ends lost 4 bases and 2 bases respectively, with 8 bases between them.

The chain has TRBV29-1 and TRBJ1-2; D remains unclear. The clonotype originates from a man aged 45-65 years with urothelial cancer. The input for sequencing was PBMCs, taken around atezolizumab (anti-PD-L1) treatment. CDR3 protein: CSVASQNYGYTF. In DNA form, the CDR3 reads TGCAGCGTTGCATCACAGAACTATGGCTACACCTTC.